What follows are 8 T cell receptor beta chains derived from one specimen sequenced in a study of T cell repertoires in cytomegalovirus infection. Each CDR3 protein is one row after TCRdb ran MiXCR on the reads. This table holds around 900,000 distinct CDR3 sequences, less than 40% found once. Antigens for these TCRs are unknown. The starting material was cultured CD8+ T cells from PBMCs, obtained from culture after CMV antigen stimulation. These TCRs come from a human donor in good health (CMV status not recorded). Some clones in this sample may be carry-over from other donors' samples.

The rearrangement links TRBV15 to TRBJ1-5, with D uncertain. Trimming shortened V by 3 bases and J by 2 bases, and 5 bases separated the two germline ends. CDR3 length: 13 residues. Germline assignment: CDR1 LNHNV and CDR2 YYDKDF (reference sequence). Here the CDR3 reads CATSSRGNQPQHF. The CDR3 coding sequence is TGTGCCACCAGCAGTCGTGGCAATCAGCCCCAGCATTTT. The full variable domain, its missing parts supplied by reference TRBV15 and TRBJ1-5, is DAMVIQNPRYQVTQFGKPVTLSCSQTLNHNVMYWYQQKSSQAPKLLFHYYDKDFNNEADTPDNFQSRRPNTSFCFLDIRSPGLGDTAMYLCATSSRGNQPQHFGDGTRLSIL.

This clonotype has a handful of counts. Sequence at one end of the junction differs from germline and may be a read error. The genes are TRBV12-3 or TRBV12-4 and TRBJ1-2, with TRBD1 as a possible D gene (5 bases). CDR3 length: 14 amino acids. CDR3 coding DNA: TGTGCCAGCAGTCTAGCAGGGATTAACTATGGCTACACCTTC. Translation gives CASSLAGINYGYTF.

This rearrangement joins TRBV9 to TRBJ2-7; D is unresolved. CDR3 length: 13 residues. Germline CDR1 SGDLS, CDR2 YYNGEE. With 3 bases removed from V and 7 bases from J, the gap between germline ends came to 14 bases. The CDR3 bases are TGTGCCAGCAGCGCCAGTGGGGATCCAGAGCAGTACTTC. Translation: CASSASGDPEQYF. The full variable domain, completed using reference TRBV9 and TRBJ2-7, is DSGVTQTPKHLITATGQRVTLRCSPRSGDLSVYWYQQSLDQGLQFLIQYYNGEERAKGNILERFSAQQFPDLHSELNLSSLELGDSALYFCASSASGDPEQYFGPGTRLTVT.

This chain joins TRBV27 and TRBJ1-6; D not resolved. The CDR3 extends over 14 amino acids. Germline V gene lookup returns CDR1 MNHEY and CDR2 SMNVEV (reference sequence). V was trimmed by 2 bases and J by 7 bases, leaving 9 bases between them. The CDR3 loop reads CASSLVAQNSPLHF. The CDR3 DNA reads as TGTGCCAGCAGTTTAGTTGCGCAGAATTCACCCCTCCACTTT.

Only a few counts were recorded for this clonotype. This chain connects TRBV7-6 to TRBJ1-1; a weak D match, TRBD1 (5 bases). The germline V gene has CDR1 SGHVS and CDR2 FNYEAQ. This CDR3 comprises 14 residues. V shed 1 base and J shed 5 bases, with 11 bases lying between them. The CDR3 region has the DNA TGTGCCAGCAGCTTAGTATCTTGGGGGACTGAAGCTTTCTTT. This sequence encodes CASSLVSWGTEAFF.

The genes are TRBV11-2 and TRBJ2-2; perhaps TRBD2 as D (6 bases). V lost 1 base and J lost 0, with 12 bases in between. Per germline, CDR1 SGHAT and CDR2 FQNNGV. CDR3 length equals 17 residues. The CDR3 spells CASSLVWRGTNTGELFF. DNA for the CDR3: TGTGCCAGCAGCTTAGTGTGGAGGGGCACGAACACCGGGGAGCTGTTTTTT.

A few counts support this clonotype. The CDR3 DNA reads TGTGCCACCAGTGGCCGCCTAAAACTAGCGGGGGTTCCCCCGTTCTACAATGAGCAGTTCTTC. Its translation: CATSGRLKLAGVPPFYNEQFF. The V gene is TRBV24-1, the J gene TRBJ2-1, with 11 nucleotides matching TRBD2. V dropped 5 bases and J dropped 3; count of bases not matched to a gene: 20. Germline V gene sequence: CDR1 KGHDR, CDR2 SFDVKD. This CDR3 is 21 amino acids long.

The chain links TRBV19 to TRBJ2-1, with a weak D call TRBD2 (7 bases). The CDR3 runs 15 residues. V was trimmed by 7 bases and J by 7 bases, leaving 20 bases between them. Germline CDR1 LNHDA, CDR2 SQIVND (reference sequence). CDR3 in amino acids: CASTKGGERGNEQFF. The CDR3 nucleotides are TGTGCCAGTACTAAGGGAGGGGAAAGGGGGAATGAGCAGTTCTTC.